The text below deals with one T cell receptor (beta chain). This record belongs to a study of post-analysis software for immune sequencing data. cDNA libraries for TCR beta contained unique molecular identifiers. Some 500,000 cDNA molecules were obtained per 1 to 10 million input T cells. TCRdb reprocessed the PCR reads via MiXCR and lists one record per CDR3 protein. This sample carries about 540,000 distinct CDR3 sequences, approximately 31% of them seen once, and the ten largest clones take around 5.9%. This clonotype was sampled from a girl younger than 18 with multiple sclerosis. Sequences were obtained from blood.

The CDR3 spells CASTPPGFFTEAFF. CDR3 bases: TGTGCCAGCACCCCGCCAGGCTTTTTCACTGAAGCTTTCTTT. The V and J genes are TRBV28 and TRBJ1-1, with D unclear. The CDR3 length is 14 residues. The V end lost 7 bases, the J end lost 4 bases, and 16 bases lay between the germline ends. Germline lookup yields CDR1 MDHEN and CDR2 SYDVKM.